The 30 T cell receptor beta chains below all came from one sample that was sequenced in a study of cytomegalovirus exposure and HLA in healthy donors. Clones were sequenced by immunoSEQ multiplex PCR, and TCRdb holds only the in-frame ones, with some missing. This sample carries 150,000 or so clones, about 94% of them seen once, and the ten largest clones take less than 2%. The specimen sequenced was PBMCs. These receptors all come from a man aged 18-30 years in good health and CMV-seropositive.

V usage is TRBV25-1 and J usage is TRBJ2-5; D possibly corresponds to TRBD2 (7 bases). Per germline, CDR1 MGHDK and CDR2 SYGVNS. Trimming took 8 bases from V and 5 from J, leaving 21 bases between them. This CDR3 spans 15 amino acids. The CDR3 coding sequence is TGTGCCAGCGGGGGGGGACACGGGACACGGGAGACCCAGTACTTC. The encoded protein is CASGGGHGTRETQYF.

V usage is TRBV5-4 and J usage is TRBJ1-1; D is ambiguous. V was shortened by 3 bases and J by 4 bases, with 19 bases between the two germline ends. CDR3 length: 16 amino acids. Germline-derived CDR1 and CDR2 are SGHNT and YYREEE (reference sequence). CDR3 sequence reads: CASSWGSHAGITEAFF. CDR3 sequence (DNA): TGTGCCAGCAGCTGGGGAAGCCACGCGGGAATCACTGAAGCTTTCTTT. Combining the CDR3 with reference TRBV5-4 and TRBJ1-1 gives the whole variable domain ETGVTQSPTHLIKTRGQQVTLRCSSQSGHNTVSWYQQALGQGPQFIFQYYREEENGRGNFPPRFSGLQFPNYSSELNVNALELDDSALYLCASSWGSHAGITEAFFGQGTRLTVV.

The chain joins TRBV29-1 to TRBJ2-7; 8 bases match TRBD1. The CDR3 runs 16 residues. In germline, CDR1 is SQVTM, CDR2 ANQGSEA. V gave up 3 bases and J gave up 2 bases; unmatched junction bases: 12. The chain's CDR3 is CSVDGLRDRPTYEQYF. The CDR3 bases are TGCAGCGTTGACGGGCTCCGGGACAGGCCTACCTACGAGCAGTACTTC.

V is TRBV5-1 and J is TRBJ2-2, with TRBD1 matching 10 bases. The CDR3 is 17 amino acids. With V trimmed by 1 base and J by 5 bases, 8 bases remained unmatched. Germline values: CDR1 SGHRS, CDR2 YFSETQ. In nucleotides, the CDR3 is TGCGCCAGCAGCTTGACGACAGGGGGCGCCGGAACCGGGGAGCTGTTTTTT. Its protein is CASSLTTGGAGTGELFF.

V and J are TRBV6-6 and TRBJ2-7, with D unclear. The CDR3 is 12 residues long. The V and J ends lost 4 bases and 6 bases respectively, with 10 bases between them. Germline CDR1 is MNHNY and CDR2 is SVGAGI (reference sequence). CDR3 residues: CASSSSDPEQYF. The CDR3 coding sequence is TGTGCCAGCAGTTCGAGCGACCCCGAGCAGTACTTC.

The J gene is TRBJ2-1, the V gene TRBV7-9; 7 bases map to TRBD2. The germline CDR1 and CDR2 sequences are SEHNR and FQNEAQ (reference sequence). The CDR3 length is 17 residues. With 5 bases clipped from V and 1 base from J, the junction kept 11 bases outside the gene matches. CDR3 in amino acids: CASSHETSLNSYNEQFF. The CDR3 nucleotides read TGTGCCAGCAGCCATGAGACTAGCCTTAATTCCTACAATGAGCAGTTCTTC.

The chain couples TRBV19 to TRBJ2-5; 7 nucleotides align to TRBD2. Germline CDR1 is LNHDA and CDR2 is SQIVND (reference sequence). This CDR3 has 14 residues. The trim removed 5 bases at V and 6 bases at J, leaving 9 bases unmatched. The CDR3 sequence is CASSPRESGKTQYF. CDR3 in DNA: TGTGCCAGTAGTCCGCGGGAGTCAGGGAAGACCCAGTACTTC.

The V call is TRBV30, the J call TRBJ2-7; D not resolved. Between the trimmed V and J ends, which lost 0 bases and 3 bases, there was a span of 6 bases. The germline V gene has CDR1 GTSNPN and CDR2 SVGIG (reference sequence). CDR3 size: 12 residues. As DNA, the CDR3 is TGTGCCTGGAGTGTACGAGGCTACGAGCAGTACTTC. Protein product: CAWSVRGYEQYF. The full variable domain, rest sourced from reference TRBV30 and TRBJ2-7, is SQTIHQWPATLVQPVGSPLSLECTVEGTSNPNLYWYRQAAGRGLQLLFYSVGIGQISSEVPQNLSASRPQDRQFILSSKKLLLSDSGFYLCAWSVRGYEQYFGPGTRLTVT.

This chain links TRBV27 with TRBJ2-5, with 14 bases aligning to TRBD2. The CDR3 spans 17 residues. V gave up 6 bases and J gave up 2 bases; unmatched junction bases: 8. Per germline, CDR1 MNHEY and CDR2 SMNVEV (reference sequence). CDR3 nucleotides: TGTGCCAGCAGATCGAAGGGACTAGCGGGAGTTCAAGAGACCCAGTACTTC. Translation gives CASRSKGLAGVQETQYF.

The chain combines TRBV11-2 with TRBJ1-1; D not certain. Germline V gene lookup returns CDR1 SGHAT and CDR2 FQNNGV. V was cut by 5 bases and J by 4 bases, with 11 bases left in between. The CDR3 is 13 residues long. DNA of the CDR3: TGTGCCAGCAGCGAGCGGACGGTCACTGAAGCTTTCTTT. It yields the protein CASSERTVTEAFF.

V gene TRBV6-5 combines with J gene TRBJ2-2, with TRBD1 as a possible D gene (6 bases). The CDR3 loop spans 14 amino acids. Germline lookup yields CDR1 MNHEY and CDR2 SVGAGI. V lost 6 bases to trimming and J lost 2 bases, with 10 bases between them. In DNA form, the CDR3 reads TGTGCCAGCAGCCGAGGGACAAACACCGGGGAGCTGTTTTTT. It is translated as CASSRGTNTGELFF.

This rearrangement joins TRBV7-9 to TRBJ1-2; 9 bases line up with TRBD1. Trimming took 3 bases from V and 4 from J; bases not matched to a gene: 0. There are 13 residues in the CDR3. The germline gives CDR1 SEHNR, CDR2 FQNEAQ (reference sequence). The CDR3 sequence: CASSLTGGYGYTF. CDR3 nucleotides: TGTGCCAGCAGCTTGACAGGGGGCTATGGCTACACCTTC. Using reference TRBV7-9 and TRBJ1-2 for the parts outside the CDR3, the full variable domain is DTGVSQNPRHKITKRGQNVTFRCDPISEHNRLYWYRQTLGQGPEFLTYFQNEAQLEKSRLLSDRFSAERPKGSFSTLEIQRTEQGDSAMYLCASSLTGGYGYTFGSGTRLTVV.

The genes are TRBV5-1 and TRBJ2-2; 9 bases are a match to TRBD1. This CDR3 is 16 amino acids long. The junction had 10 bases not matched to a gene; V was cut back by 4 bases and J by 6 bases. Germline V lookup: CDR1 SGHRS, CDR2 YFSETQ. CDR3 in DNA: TGCGCCAGCAGCCCCGGGACAGGGTCCGCCTCCGGGGAGCTGTTTTTT. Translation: CASSPGTGSASGELFF.

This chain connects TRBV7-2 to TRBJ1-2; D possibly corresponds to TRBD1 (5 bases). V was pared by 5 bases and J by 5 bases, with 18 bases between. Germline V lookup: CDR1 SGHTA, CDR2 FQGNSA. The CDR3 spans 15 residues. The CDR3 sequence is CASSLRGGQGYGYTF. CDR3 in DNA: TGTGCCAGCAGCCTGAGGGGAGGGCAGGGTTATGGCTACACCTTC.

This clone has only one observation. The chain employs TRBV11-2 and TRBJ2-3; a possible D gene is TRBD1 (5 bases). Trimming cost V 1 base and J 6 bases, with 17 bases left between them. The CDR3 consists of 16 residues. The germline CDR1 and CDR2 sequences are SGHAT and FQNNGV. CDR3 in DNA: TGTGCCAGCAGCTTAGGAACTATAGGGGAAGGGGATACGCAGTATTTT. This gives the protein CASSLGTIGEGDTQYF.

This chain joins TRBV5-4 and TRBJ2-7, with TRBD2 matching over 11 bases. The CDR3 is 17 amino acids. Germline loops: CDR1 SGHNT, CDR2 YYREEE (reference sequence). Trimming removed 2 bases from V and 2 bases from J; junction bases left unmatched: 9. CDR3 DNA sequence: TGTGCCAGCAGCTTCAGACTAGCGGGGTCCACCCCCTACGAGCAGTACTTC. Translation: CASSFRLAGSTPYEQYF.

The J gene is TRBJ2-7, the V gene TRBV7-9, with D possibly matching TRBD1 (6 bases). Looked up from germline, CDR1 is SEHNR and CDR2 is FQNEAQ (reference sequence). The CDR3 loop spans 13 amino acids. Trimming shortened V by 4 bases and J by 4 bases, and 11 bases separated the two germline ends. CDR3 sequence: CASSSGQFYEQYF. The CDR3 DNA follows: TGTGCCAGCAGCTCCGGACAGTTTTACGAGCAGTACTTC.

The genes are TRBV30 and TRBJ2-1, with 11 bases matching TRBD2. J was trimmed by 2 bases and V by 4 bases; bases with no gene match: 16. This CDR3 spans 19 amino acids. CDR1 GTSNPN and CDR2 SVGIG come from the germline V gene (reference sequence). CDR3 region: CAWNRFKYTGLAAYNEQFF. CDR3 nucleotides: TGTGCCTGGAATAGGTTTAAATACACGGGACTAGCGGCCTACAATGAGCAGTTCTTC.

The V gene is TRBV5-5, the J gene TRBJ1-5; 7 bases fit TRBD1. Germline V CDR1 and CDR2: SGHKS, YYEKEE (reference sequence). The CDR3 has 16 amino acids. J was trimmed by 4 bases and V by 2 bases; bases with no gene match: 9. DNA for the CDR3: TGTGCCAGCAGCTTAAACCCACAGGGGAAGAATCAGCCCCAGCATTTT. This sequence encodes CASSLNPQGKNQPQHF.

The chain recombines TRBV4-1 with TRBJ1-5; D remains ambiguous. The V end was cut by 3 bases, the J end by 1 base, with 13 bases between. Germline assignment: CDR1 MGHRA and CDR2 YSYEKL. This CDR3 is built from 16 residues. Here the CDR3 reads CASSQLSGLSNQPQHF. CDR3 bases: TGCGCCAGCAGCCAGTTGTCCGGGTTAAGCAATCAGCCCCAGCATTTT.

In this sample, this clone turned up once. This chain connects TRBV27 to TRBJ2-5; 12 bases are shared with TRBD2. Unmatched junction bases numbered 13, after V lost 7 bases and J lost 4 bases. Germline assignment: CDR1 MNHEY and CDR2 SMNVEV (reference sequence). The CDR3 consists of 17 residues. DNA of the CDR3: TGTGCCAGCACTCCCCGACTAGCGGGAGCCTTTTCAGAGACCCAGTACTTC. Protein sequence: CASTPRLAGAFSETQYF.

The CDR3 sequence is CASSQDESGASYNEQFF. CDR3 nucleotides: TGTGCCAGCAGCCAAGATGAAAGCGGGGCCTCCTACAATGAGCAGTTCTTC. The chain links TRBV4-2 to TRBJ2-1; 7 bases map to TRBD2. The CDR3 loop spans 17 amino acids. With V trimmed by 0 bases and J by 0 bases, 5 bases remained unmatched. CDR1 and CDR2 from the germline V gene are LGHNA and YNFKEQ.

The CDR3 is CASSFRRRGNEQFF. CDR3 DNA sequence: TGTGCCAGCAGCTTTCGGCGGCGGGGCAATGAGCAGTTCTTC. The chain has TRBV5-8 and TRBJ2-1, with TRBD2 as a possible D gene (6 bases). The length of the CDR3 is 14 residues. Looked up from germline, CDR1 is SGHTS and CDR2 is YDEGEE. Trimming left V 2 bases short and J 6 bases short, with 12 bases between.

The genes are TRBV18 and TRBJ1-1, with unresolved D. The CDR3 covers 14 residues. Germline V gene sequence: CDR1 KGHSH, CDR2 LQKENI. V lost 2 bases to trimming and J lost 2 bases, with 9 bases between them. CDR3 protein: CASSPSTANTEAFF. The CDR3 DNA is TGTGCCAGCTCACCAAGCACAGCTAACACTGAAGCTTTCTTT.

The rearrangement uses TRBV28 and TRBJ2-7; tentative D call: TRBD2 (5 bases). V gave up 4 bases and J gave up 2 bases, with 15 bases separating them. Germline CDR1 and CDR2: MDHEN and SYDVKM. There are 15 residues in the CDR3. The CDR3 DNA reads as TGTGCCAGCAGTTCATACGTTACCGGGACCTACGAGCAGTACTTC. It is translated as CASSSYVTGTYEQYF.

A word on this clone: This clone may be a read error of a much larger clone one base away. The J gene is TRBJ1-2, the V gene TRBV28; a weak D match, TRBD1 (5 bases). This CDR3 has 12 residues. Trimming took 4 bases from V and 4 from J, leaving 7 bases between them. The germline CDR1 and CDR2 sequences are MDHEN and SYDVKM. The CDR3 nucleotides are TGTGCCAGCAGTTGGCAGGGCTATGGCTACACCTTC. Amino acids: CASSWQGYGYTF.

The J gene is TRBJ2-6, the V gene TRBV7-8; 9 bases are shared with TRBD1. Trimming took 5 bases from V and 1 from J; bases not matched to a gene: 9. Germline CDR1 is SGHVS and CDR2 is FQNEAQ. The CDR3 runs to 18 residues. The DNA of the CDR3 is TGTGCCAGCAGCACCCGACAGGGGGGGCGGTCTGGGGCCAACGTCCTGACTTTC. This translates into CASSTRQGGRSGANVLTF.

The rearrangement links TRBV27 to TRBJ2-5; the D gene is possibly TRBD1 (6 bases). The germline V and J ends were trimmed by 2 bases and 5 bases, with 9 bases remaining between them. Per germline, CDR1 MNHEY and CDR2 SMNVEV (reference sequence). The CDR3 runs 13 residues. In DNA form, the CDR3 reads TGTGCCAGCAGTTTACGCAGGGGTGAGACCCAGTACTTC. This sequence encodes CASSLRRGETQYF.

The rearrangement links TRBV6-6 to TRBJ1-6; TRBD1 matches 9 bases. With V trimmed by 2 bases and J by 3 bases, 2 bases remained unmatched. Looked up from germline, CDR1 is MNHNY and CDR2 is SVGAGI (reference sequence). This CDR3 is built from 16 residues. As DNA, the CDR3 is TGTGCCAGCAGTTACGGGGACAGGGACTATAATTCACCCCTCCACTTT. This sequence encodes CASSYGDRDYNSPLHF.

The CDR3 DNA is TGTGCCAGCAGCGAACTTGGGACTAGCTCCCAGGGGGAGCAGTACTTC. Protein sequence: CASSELGTSSQGEQYF. The chain combines TRBV6-1 with TRBJ2-7; the match to TRBD2 covers 9 bases. V was pared by 6 bases and J by 7 bases, with 16 bases of the junction left unmatched. Germline loops: CDR1 MNHNS, CDR2 SASEGT. CDR3 size: 16 residues.